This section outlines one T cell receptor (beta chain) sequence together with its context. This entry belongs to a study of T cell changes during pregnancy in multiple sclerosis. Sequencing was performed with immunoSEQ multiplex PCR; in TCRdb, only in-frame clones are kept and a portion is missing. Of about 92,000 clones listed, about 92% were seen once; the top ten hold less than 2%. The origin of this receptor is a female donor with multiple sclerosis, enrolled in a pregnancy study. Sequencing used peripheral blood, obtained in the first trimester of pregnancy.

The chain's CDR3 is CASSVGRGSYNEQFF. The CDR3 region has the DNA TGTGCCAGCAGTGTCGGCAGGGGGTCCTACAATGAGCAGTTCTTC. This sequence joins TRBV2 and TRBJ2-1, with TRBD1 identical over 7 bases. After removal of 4 bases from V and 1 base from J, the junction contained 4 bases not matched to a gene. In germline, CDR1 is SNHLY, CDR2 FYNNEI. The CDR3 contains 15 residues.